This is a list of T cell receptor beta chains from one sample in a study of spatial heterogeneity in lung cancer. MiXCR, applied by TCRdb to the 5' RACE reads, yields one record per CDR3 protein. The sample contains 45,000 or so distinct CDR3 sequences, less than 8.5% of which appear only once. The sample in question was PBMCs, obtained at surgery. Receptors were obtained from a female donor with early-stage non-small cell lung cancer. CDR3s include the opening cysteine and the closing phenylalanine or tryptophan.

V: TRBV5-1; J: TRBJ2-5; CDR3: CASSLEWGSETQYF
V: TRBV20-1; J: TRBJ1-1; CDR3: CSARPNMNTEAFF
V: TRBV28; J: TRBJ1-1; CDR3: CASSFGTKNTEAFF
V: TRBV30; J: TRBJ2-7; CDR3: CAWSLGTVPYEQYF
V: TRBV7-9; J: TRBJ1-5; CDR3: CASSQRKSNQPQHF
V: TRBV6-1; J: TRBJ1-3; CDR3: CAIPGPGSGNTIYF
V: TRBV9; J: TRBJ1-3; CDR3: CASSGRGLTGNTIYF
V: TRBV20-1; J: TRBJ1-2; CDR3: CSASDSDRPNYGYTF
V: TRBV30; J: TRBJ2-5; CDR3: CAWRPGLASETQYF
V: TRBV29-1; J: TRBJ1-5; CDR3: CSVSAGSNQPQHF
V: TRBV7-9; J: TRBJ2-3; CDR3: CASSPVAGFTDTQYF
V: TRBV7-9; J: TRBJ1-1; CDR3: CASSLGEQALLGTEAFF
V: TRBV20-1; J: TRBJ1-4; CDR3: CSARILGGVNEKLFF
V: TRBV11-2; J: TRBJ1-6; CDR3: CASSFDRQGISPLHF
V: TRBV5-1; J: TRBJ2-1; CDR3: CASSLVGGPAMQFF
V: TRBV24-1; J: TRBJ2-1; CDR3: CATTSSTVAGNEQFF
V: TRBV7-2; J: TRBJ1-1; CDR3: CASSLVAGGIGAEAFF
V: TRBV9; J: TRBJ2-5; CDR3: CASSVARGAPQETQYF
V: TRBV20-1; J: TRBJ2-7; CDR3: CSALNPGMGTYEQYF
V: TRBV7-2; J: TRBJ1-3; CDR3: CASSLEGLTAGNTIYF
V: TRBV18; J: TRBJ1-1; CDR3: CASSRVGGDTEAFF
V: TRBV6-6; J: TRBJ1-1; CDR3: CASSYSGRTEAFF
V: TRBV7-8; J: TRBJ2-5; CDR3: CASTIYPAGGQETQYF
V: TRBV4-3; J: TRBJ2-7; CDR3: CASSRVGGGSSYEQYF
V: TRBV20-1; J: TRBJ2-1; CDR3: CSARAAASSSYNEQFF
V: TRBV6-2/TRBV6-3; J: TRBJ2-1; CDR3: CASSPLVKVAGGIDEQFF
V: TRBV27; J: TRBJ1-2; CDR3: CASSLRGGQFNYGYTF